The rows below give T cell receptor beta chains drawn from one sample of a study of blood T cell repertoires in COVID-19. The table came from immunoSEQ multiplex PCR; TCRdb's copy has only in-frame clones and leaves some out. The sample yields around 250,000 clones, over 70% seen once. Sequenced sample: PBMCs or T cells enriched from blood (not recorded which). These receptors were taken from a woman between 35 and 50 years old who had been exposed to COVID-19. The CDR3 runs from the conserved cysteine through the conserved F or W.

v_call	j_call	cdr3_aa
TRBV24-1	TRBJ1-1	CATSDSGQGENTEAFF
TRBV28	TRBJ1-5	CASSDQGGGNQPQHF
TRBV3-1/TRBV3-2	TRBJ2-6	CASSFAGSGANVLTF
TRBV4-3	TRBJ1-2	CASNPSLGSGGYTF
TRBV7-9	TRBJ1-4	CASSLFPQGPELPNEKLFF
TRBV18	TRBJ1-1	CASSSPGGATEAFF
TRBV2	TRBJ1-5	CASSSTGGGNQPQHF
TRBV11-2	TRBJ1-1	CASSLGSNTEAFF
TRBV4-3	TRBJ1-4	CASSQGTITNEKLFF
TRBV5-1	TRBJ2-3	CASSSTGGRADTQYF
TRBV29-1	TRBJ1-1	CSVERGQGNTEAFF
TRBV27	TRBJ2-1	CASSGGGLYNEQFF
TRBV5-1	TRBJ2-3	CASAGVAGGTDTQYF
TRBV5-4	TRBJ2-1	CASSLVGSSYNEQFF
TRBV5-1	TRBJ1-1	CASSLAVRAAGGTEAFF
TRBV7-9	TRBJ2-7	CASSLDGTGFGEQYF
TRBV2	TRBJ2-7	CASSEFVSSYEQYF
TRBV6-2/TRBV6-3	TRBJ1-3	CASSPWVQGTGNTIYF
TRBV28	TRBJ2-1	CASSFPSGGANEQFF
TRBV11-2	TRBJ1-2	CASSLDLVTSNYGYTF
TRBV19	TRBJ1-6	CASSELGQGARQSPLHF
TRBV28	TRBJ2-7	CASSLRTGGEQYF
TRBV19	TRBJ2-3	CASSEAGGTDTQYF
TRBV7-8	TRBJ2-3	CASSPNSGRVGGTQYF
TRBV24-1	TRBJ2-3	CATRNTGGGTDTQYF
TRBV24-1	TRBJ2-5	CATSDSDRAQETQYF
TRBV19	TRBJ1-2	CASSIDTGEANGYTF
TRBV19	TRBJ2-1	CASSTQTARTYNEQFF
TRBV28	TRBJ2-7	CASNTLGGGSYEQYF
TRBV30	TRBJ1-5	CAWGRGTAQPQHF
TRBV4-3	TRBJ1-4	CASSWGRQGATNEKLFF
TRBV5-6	TRBJ2-1	CASSLAGVLIGEQFF
TRBV5-4	TRBJ2-3	CASSLLGLADTDTQYF
TRBV27	TRBJ1-1	CASSPMGHRNTEAFF
TRBV6-1	TRBJ1-6	CASSDHSTLGNSPLHF
TRBV11-3	TRBJ1-1	CASSLRTEAFF
TRBV19	TRBJ1-5	CASSINVDDQPQHF
TRBV3-1/TRBV3-2	TRBJ2-3	CASLLAGTDTQYF
TRBV5-1	TRBJ2-6	CASSLGPGLNSGANVLTF
TRBV11-2	TRBJ2-2	CASSLFGSGNTGELFF
TRBV19	TRBJ1-4	CAAGEEKLFF
TRBV7-2	TRBJ2-3	CASSRGVGGTDTQYF
TRBV5-1	TRBJ1-2	CASSLDIGGSYGYTF
TRBV15	TRBJ2-3	CATSRRGGSRITDTQYF
TRBV4-1	TRBJ2-1	CASSQGESFNEQFF
TRBV27	TRBJ1-5	CASSRTGQGLQPQHF
TRBV6-5	TRBJ2-7	CASSYSPSSYEQYF
TRBV3-1/TRBV3-2	TRBJ1-3	CASSQVGTGTIYF
TRBV12-3/TRBV12-4	TRBJ1-2	CASSFGYGYTF
TRBV6-5	TRBJ1-2	CASSYSMGAPYGYTF